This T cell receptor (beta chain) is from a study of blood T cell repertoires in COVID-19. Study in general: Italy, Spain and the United States were the sources of the convalescent and acute COVID-19 samples.

The CDR3 sequence is 14 residues long. The germline V gene has CDR1 LGHDT and CDR2 YNNKEL (reference sequence). On this clone itself: At one end the junction does not follow the germline gene, possibly because of a read error.

The data were produced by immunoSEQ multiplex PCR, yet TCRdb's version contains in-frame clones alone and is incomplete. The data contain about 150,000 clones, roughly 88% of them singletons. The chain carries TRBV3-1 (or the pseudogene TRBV3-2) and TRBJ1-1; D not resolved. This receptor was identified in a woman aged 60-75 years with COVID-19, enrolled during active disease. The source material was peripheral blood. The CDR3 DNA follows: TGTGCCAGCAGCACCGCCGGGATGAAAACTGAAGCTTTCTTT. It encodes CASSTAGMKTEAFF.